Presented here are 8 T cell receptor beta chains from one specimen sequenced in a study of lymphopenia after photon versus proton radiotherapy. The method was immunoSEQ multiplex PCR; TCRdb's version includes in-frame clones alone and lacks a portion of them. The table records 89,000 or so clones, over 70% of them present only once. Material: peripheral blood, obtained from a patient treated with proton-based radiotherapy. Receptors were obtained from a man in his 60s with pancreatic cancer.

The chain carries TRBV4-2 and TRBJ1-1; D is unclear. Germline-derived CDR1 and CDR2 are LGHNA and YNFKEQ. The CDR3 covers 13 residues. V lost 1 base, J lost 3 bases, and 6 bases lay in between. The CDR3 is CASSQGVDTEAFF. For the CDR3, the DNA is TGTGCCAGCAGCCAAGGAGTCGACACTGAAGCTTTCTTT.

CDR3 coding DNA: TGTGCCAGCAGTTTCCGGGCCAGCAATCAGCCCCAGCATTTT. Amino acids: CASSFRASNQPQHF. This chain links TRBV2 with TRBJ1-5; D remains unclear. Trimming removed 5 bases from V and 1 base from J, with 9 bases in between. This CDR3 comprises 14 residues. Germline V gene data show CDR1 as SNHLY and CDR2 as FYNNEI.

The chain employs TRBV4-1 and TRBJ1-1; D remains unclear. This CDR3 is 13 amino acids long. The V gene's germline CDR1 is MGHRA and CDR2 YSYEKL. The germline V and J ends were trimmed by 4 bases and 6 bases, with 12 bases remaining between them. CDR3 sequence: CASSPSVVSEAFF. In nucleotides, the CDR3 is TGCGCCAGCAGCCCCAGTGTGGTATCTGAAGCTTTCTTT.

The chain carries TRBV18 and TRBJ2-3, with D maybe TRBD1 (5 bases). CDR1 and CDR2 (germline): KGHSH, LQKENI. Trimming took off 2 bases at V and 5 bases at J, with 8 bases between the two ends. This CDR3 is built from 13 residues. The DNA for the CDR3 is TGTGCCAGCTCACCAAATAGGGGAGATACGCAGTATTTT. As protein: CASSPNRGDTQYF.

V usage is TRBV7-6 and J usage is TRBJ2-3; D remains ambiguous. There are 14 residues in the CDR3. The V end was cut by 5 bases, the J end by 1 base, with 10 bases between. CDR1 SGHVS and CDR2 FNYEAQ come from the germline V gene. DNA of the CDR3: TGTGCCAGCAGCCCCGCCATGGGCACAGATACGCAGTATTTT. As protein: CASSPAMGTDTQYF.

In this sample, this clone turned up once. The chain employs TRBV14 and TRBJ2-2, with D possibly TRBD1 on 5 matching bases. V gave up 4 bases and J gave up 3 bases, with 12 bases separating them. This CDR3 spans 15 amino acids. CDR1 is SGHDN, CDR2 FVKESK, per germline. CDR3 loop: CASSRLGEDTGELFF. CDR3 nucleotides: TGTGCCAGCAGCCGCCTAGGGGAAGACACCGGGGAGCTGTTTTTT. The whole variable domain, remainder taken from reference TRBV14 and TRBJ2-2, is EAGVTQFPSHSVIEKGQTVTLRCDPISGHDNLYWYRRVMGKEIKFLLHFVKESKQDESGMPNNRFLAERTGGTYSTLKVQPAELEDSGVYFCASSRLGEDTGELFFGEGSRLTVL.

The chain carries TRBV28 and TRBJ1-5; 7 bases align to TRBD1. J gave up 4 bases and V 5 bases, and 8 bases lay outside the gene matches. CDR1 and CDR2 from the germline V gene are MDHEN and SYDVKM. The CDR3 is 15 residues long. As DNA, the CDR3 is TGTGCCAGCAGTCAAAAACAGGGGTGGAATCAGCCCCAGCATTTT. Amino acid sequence: CASSQKQGWNQPQHF.

J is TRBJ1-5 and V is TRBV7-2; D remains ambiguous. The CDR3 loop spans 15 amino acids. Germline CDR1 reads SGHTA; CDR2 reads FQGNSA. Trimming pared 1 base from V and 0 bases from J, leaving 7 bases between. CDR3 residues: CASSLVLRSNQPQHF. The CDR3 region has the DNA TGTGCCAGCAGCTTAGTGCTACGTAGCAATCAGCCCCAGCATTTT. Supplemented by reference TRBV7-2 and TRBJ1-5, the full variable domain reads GAGVSQSPSNKVTEKGKDVELRCDPISGHTALYWYRQSLGQGLEFLIYFQGNSAPDKSGLPSDRFSAERTGGSVSTLTIQRTQQEDSAVYLCASSLVLRSNQPQHFGDGTRLSIL.